This TCR beta chain appears in the sequencing data of a study of T cells in Graves' hyperthyroidism and ophthalmopathy (dated by TCRdb to between 2017 and 2020). About the investigation overall: Peripheral blood samples were taken at the time of initial diagnosis, prior to any treatment. To identify distinguishing TCR V-J signatures, a discovery cohort of about a hundred patients was used, comprising some 45 with Graves' ophthalmopathy and some 60 with stable Graves' hyperthyroidism. Prospective prediction of ophthalmopathy was tested in an independent validation cohort consisting of about 20 hyperthyroidism patients and 17 patients who later progressed to ophthalmopathy. The 75 to 100 discovery patients were divided at random into training and test sets in a 7:3 ratio. In addition, the study compared T-cell repertoires in thyroid tissue and in blood from roughly six Graves' hyperthyroidism patients. Once sampling was done, hyperthyroidism patients were given methimazole at a starting dose of 30 mg daily, whereas ophthalmopathy patients were given high-dose intravenous methylprednisolone. The paper reports TCR Vbeta CDR3 sequencing of fewer than 150 peripheral blood samples: 43 ophthalmopathy, 70 to 85 hyperthyroidism and around 17 progressor patients. General findings and caveats noted by the study authors: No statistical method was used to set the sample size in advance, and investigators knew the group allocation. During validation, the model predicted progression to ophthalmopathy a median of around 7 months ahead of onset, with almost 71% sensitivity and roughly 72% specificity. Ophthalmopathy was separated from stable hyperthyroidism by a 13 V-J signature model, with roughly 88% sensitivity and 81% to 83% specificity obtained in cross-validation and 80%/75% obtained in testing. Most expanded thyroid clonotypes (frequency above 0.001) were also detected in blood, a finding suggesting that blood repertoires may reflect thyroid immune responses.

Points on this clonotype: Its antigen remains undetermined. There are no base qualities to consult, and no much larger clone falls within one base.

Stable Graves' hyperthyroidism was defined as no progression to ophthalmopathy during 18 months of follow-up. Hyperthyroidism patients were newly diagnosed, had a disease duration of under 2 months, and were aged 18 to 65 years. Patients with uncontrolled infections, other autoimmune diseases, pregnancy or lactation were excluded. Diagnoses were established on the basis of clinical symptoms, serum thyroxine and TRAb, thyroid ultrasound, and orbital computed tomography. PBMCs were isolated from more than 8 ml of fresh peripheral blood by Ficoll-Paque density gradient centrifugation. Trizol reagent was used to extract total RNA, and RNA quality was then checked on an Agilent 2100 Bioanalyzer. The TCR beta CDR3 regions were amplified from RNA transcripts. For the first round of RT-PCR on the TCR CDR3, the HTBI primer set was used together with the Qiagen OneStep RT-PCR kit. The libraries were constructed in a second round of multiplex PCR and then size-selected and purified. Libraries were sequenced paired-end with 100 bp reads on an Illumina HiSeq2000. The source study handled its data this way. Raw data were processed with SOAPnuke, discarding reads with adapters, uncalled bases, mean Phred below 15, or no exact constant-primer or identifier match. High-quality paired reads were merged with COPE v1.2.5, and unique nucleotide sequences were defined as clonotypes. MiTCR v1.1 was used to align clonotypes to the IMGT TRBV, TRBD and TRBJ reference segments. Analysis was restricted to V-J combinations with a frequency above 0.0001, which covered about 99% of repertoires. A TCS score was defined as the ratio between F50 (clonal expansion) and ExV (chaos), using BLOSUM62-based TCRdist between CDR3 peptides within each V-J. Welch's t-statistics and random forest reduced roughly 540 V-J features to roughly 13, which were used in a naive Bayes classifier (R e1071). TCRdb handled the public reads itself, with Q25 trimming in fastp and clone calling in MiXCR, and kept productive beta chains. Here each entry gathers all rows of one CDR3 protein and keeps the most common genes and DNA. For this entry, the V and J calls and clone size follow TCRdb and not the study's own pipeline. The sample records approximately 220,000 distinct CDR3 sequences, about 17% of which are singletons. The top ten constitute about two fifths of the sample.

The CDR3, cysteine through phenylalanine, is 15 amino acids long. This entry keeps only the CDR3 DNA: 45 bases, framed from base 1. For CDR1 and CDR2, the germline V gene lists MNHNS and SASEGT. Germline trimming amounts to 6 bases on V and 9 bases on J, with 9 as the count of junction bases outside the gene matches. The TCR comes from a man aged 40-49 years with Graves' hyperthyroidism. Sample: blood. This receptor chain uses TRBV6-1 and TRBJ2-1, with 12 bases in between that match TRBD2. DNA sequence: TGTGCCAGCAGCGCTAGCGGGGGGGCCGGGAGTGAGCAGTTCTTC. The encoded protein is CASSASGGAGSEQFF.